The 16 T cell receptor beta chains below were found in one sample sequenced in a study of OX40 agonist ivuxolimab in advanced cancers. Assay used: immunoSEQ multiplex PCR; TCRdb lists only in-frame clones, some missing. In the table there are 25,000 to 30,000 clones, roughly four fifths of which are singletons. Source: CD4+ or CD8+ T cells sorted from blood, taken in a trial of the OX40 agonist ivuxolimab. These receptors were collected from an adult with an advanced solid tumor such as melanoma, head and neck, liver or kidney cancer.

The chain links TRBV5-6 to TRBJ2-5, with 9 nucleotides matching TRBD1. The CDR3 is 14 residues long. J lost 5 bases, V lost 6 bases, and 8 bases had no gene match. Germline V gene data show CDR1 as SGHDT and CDR2 as YYEEEE. CDR3 coding DNA: TGTGCCAGCACCAGGGACAGGGAATGGGAGACCCAGTACTTC. Protein sequence: CASTRDREWETQYF.

The chain combines TRBV5-1 with TRBJ1-2; D is uncertain. V was trimmed by 4 bases and J by 2 bases, leaving 6 bases between them. Per the germline V gene, CDR1 is SGHRS and CDR2 is YFSETQ. This CDR3 contains 12 residues. The CDR3 coding sequence is TGCGCCAGCAGCCCTCTAAACTATGGCTACACCTTC. Its protein product is CASSPLNYGYTF.

This chain joins TRBV6-5 and TRBJ2-7, with D perhaps matching TRBD2 (5 bases). The V end was cut by 4 bases, the J end by 4 bases, with 11 bases between. Germline V CDR1 and CDR2: MNHEY, SVGAGI. The CDR3 consists of 13 residues. The CDR3 sequence is CASSWRVRYEQYF. CDR3 DNA: TGTGCCAGCAGTTGGCGGGTTAGGTACGAGCAGTACTTC.

This clone qualifies as hyperexpanded. The chain employs TRBV27 and TRBJ2-7, with D possibly being TRBD1 or TRBD2 (5 bases each). The CDR3 has 15 amino acids. Germline CDR1 MNHEY, CDR2 SMNVEV (reference sequence). V gave up 7 bases and J gave up 2 bases, with 18 bases separating them. Here the CDR3 reads CASKPSGTSPYEQYF. In nucleotides, the CDR3 is TGTGCCAGCAAACCCTCAGGGACGTCCCCCTACGAGCAGTACTTC.

This chain connects TRBV18 to TRBJ2-2, with unresolved D. This CDR3 is 16 amino acids long. Germline CDR1 is KGHSH and CDR2 is LQKENI. Between the trimmed V and J ends, which lost 1 base and 2 bases, there was a span of 11 bases. The CDR3 here is CASSPRVHTNTGELFF. CDR3 nucleotide sequence: TGTGCCAGCTCACCACGGGTCCATACCAACACCGGGGAGCTGTTTTTT.

This clone was counted a few times. J is TRBJ1-6 and V is TRBV30, with D possibly TRBD1 on 5 matching bases. CDR1 is GTSNPN and CDR2 is SVGIG in the germline V gene (reference sequence). The V end was cut by 5 bases, the J end by 6 bases, with 14 bases between. The CDR3 has 14 residues. The CDR3 nucleotides are TGTGCCTGGGGGGAAGGGGTAGGTAATTCACCCCTCCACTTT. Protein sequence: CAWGEGVGNSPLHF.

The chain recombines TRBV30 with TRBJ1-1; tentative D call: TRBD1 (5 bases). The germline V gene encodes CDR1 GTSNPN and CDR2 SVGIG (reference sequence). Trimming removed 2 bases from V and 5 bases from J, with 15 bases in between. The CDR3 loop spans 14 amino acids. CDR3 sequence reads: CAWSPGLGGTEAFF. Here the CDR3 DNA reads TGTGCCTGGAGTCCCGGGCTGGGGGGGACTGAAGCTTTCTTT.

The V call is TRBV28, the J call TRBJ2-7; D possibly corresponds to TRBD2 (5 bases). V shed 5 bases and J shed 1 base, with 9 bases lying between them. The length of the CDR3 is 13 residues. CDR1 and CDR2 from the germline V gene are MDHEN and SYDVKM. The CDR3 region has the DNA TGTGCCAGCAGTCCGGGATTGTCCTACGAGCAGTACTTC. Translated, it gives CASSPGLSYEQYF.

V and J are TRBV11-1 and TRBJ2-5; 8 bases fit TRBD1. The CDR3 loop spans 15 amino acids. Germline V gene lookup returns CDR1 SGHAT and CDR2 FQDESV (reference sequence). J gave up 4 bases and V 4 bases, and 8 bases lay outside the gene matches. The CDR3 loop is CASSSGQGAGETQYF. CDR3 DNA sequence: TGTGCCAGCAGCTCTGGCCAGGGGGCAGGAGAGACCCAGTACTTC. The complete variable domain, with remaining parts taken from reference TRBV11-1 and TRBJ2-5, reads EAEVAQSPRYKITEKSQAVAFWCDPISGHATLYWYRQILGQGPELLVQFQDESVVDDSQLPKDRFSAERLKGVDSTLKIQPAELGDSAMYLCASSSGQGAGETQYFGPGTRLLVL.

The chain employs TRBV19 and TRBJ2-2; a possible D gene is TRBD1 (6 bases). V lost 7 bases to trimming and J lost 4 bases, with 13 bases between them. CDR1 is LNHDA and CDR2 is SQIVND in the germline V gene (reference sequence). The CDR3 is 14 amino acids. CDR3 coding DNA: TGTGCCAGTATGGATCAGGGGACCACCGGGGAGCTGTTTTTT. This gives the protein CASMDQGTTGELFF.

The chain combines TRBV5-6 with TRBJ2-3; the D is unclear. The V end lost 3 bases, the J end lost 10 bases, and 9 bases lay between the germline ends. The V gene's germline CDR1 is SGHDT and CDR2 YYEEEE. This CDR3 is 11 amino acids long. The CDR3 reads CASSSAGAQYF. The CDR3 DNA reads TGTGCCAGCAGCTCCGCCGGCGCGCAGTATTTT.

This clone has a single count. J is TRBJ1-2 and V is TRBV29-1; D gene ambiguous. V lost 2 bases and J 2 bases, leaving 12 bases between the germline ends. The CDR3 loop spans 14 amino acids. From germline, CDR1 is SQVTM and CDR2 ANQGSEA. The chain's CDR3 is CSVELVETNYGYTF. The CDR3 DNA sequence: TGCAGCGTTGAACTTGTAGAGACAAACTATGGCTACACCTTC.

The rearrangement links TRBV5-1 to TRBJ2-1, with D possibly matching TRBD1 (5 bases). Germline V lookup: CDR1 SGHRS, CDR2 YFSETQ. Trimming shortened V by 3 bases and J by 2 bases, and 12 bases separated the two germline ends. The CDR3 is made up of 15 amino acids. The CDR3 reads CASSSDDRTYNEQFF. For the CDR3, the DNA is TGCGCCAGCAGCTCAGACGACAGAACCTACAATGAGCAGTTCTTC.

V is TRBV6-5 and J is TRBJ2-3, with 7 bases fitting TRBD1. Germline lookup yields CDR1 MNHEY and CDR2 SVGAGI. Unmatched junction bases numbered 5, after V lost 5 bases and J lost 3 bases. There are 14 residues in the CDR3. CDR3 DNA: TGTGCCAGCAGTCAGGGGGTATGGACAGATACGCAGTATTTT. This gives the protein CASSQGVWTDTQYF.

This chain uses TRBV4-1 with TRBJ2-5, with D maybe TRBD1 (6 bases). Per the germline V gene, CDR1 is MGHRA and CDR2 is YSYEKL. CDR3 length: 12 amino acids. The V end lost 8 bases, the J end lost 3 bases, and 10 bases lay between the germline ends. The CDR3 bases are TGCGCCAGCTCAGGGGTTGAAGAGACCCAGTACTTC. Encoded protein: CASSGVEETQYF.

This chain connects TRBV9 to TRBJ2-5; 10 nucleotides agree with TRBD2. Germline values: CDR1 SGDLS, CDR2 YYNGEE. The CDR3 is 17 residues long. The ends lost 0 bases at V and 5 bases at J; junction bases unmatched: 10. This chain's CDR3 is CASSVGLAGEGWETQYF. As DNA, the CDR3 is TGTGCCAGCAGCGTAGGGCTAGCGGGAGAAGGATGGGAGACCCAGTACTTC.